Detailed here is one T cell receptor beta chain. Its antigen is as yet unknown. This entry belongs to a study of a mutant IDH1 vaccine in newly diagnosed glioma. Study overall: Earlier therapy was either radiotherapy, temozolomide, or both, and most got both.

Sequencing used immunoSEQ multiplex PCR; TCRdb keeps in-frame clones, though not all of them. The sample lists approximately 67,000 clones, around 80% occurring once. Time point here: baseline, week 1 (first vaccination visit). Stated treatment: pre-vaccination baseline after standard-of-care therapy. Donor tumors were new WHO grade 3 or 4 IDH1-mutant, ATRX-lost astrocytomas. The V and J ends lost 7 bases and 6 bases, in that order; junction bases with no gene match: 8. This CDR3 is 14 amino acids long. Germline assignment: CDR1 MNHEY and CDR2 SVGAGI. Study-wide points: Top-clonotype changes in peripheral T cells seemed unrelated to pseudoprogression.

The V and J genes are TRBV6-5 and TRBJ1-2; TRBD1 agrees at 10 bases. The source of this sequence is a woman between 18 and 29 years old with glioma. Some clones in this sample may be carry-over from other donors' samples. Sequenced material: peripheral blood mononuclear cells (PBMCs), taken from a glioma patient treated with radiotherapy, temozolomide or both. The CDR3 reads CASNTRDRGHGYTF. Here the CDR3 DNA reads TGTGCCAGCAATACCCGGGACAGGGGCCATGGCTACACCTTC.